This T cell receptor (beta chain) was identified in a study of blood T cell repertoires in COVID-19. The overall study: Donors in the United States, Italy and Spain gave samples during acute or convalescent COVID-19. Sources were T cells, B-cell-depleted T cells, or PBMCs; the material itself was cDNA or gDNA.

CDR1 MDHEN and CDR2 SYDVKM come from the germline V gene. V lost 7 bases and J lost 7; bases outside the gene matches: 2. The CDR3 totals 12 residues. It was during active infection that Seattle patients were enrolled and then longitudinally followed. Study processing details: Using reference gene primer amplification, nucleated cell counts were estimated. Here immunoSEQ multiplex PCR was the method, and the copy in TCRdb shows in-frame clones only, minus some. V, J and clone size are taken as reported in that table, and D and trimming were inferred from the DNA itself. The sample records approximately 170,000 clones, around 84% being singletons.

V and J are TRBV28 and TRBJ1-4, with TRBD1 identical over 8 bases. The TCR was taken from a woman older than 75 with COVID-19, enrolled during active disease. The sequenced sample consisted of peripheral blood. The CDR3 here is CASTTGAEKLFF. The CDR3 bases are TGTGCCAGCACGACAGGGGCTGAAAAACTGTTTTTT.